One TCR beta chain is described in this entry. Its antigen is unknown. This entry is derived from a study of cytomegalovirus exposure and HLA in healthy donors. Study context: About 179 million T cells yielded more than 90 million unique TCR beta sequences in earlier analysis.

The V end was cut by 2 bases, the J end by 5 bases, with 7 bases between. The CDR3 is 13 residues long. CDR1 is LNHDA and CDR2 is SQIVND in the germline V gene (reference sequence). Points from the study as a whole: TRBV6-2, TRBV6-3 and some other V segments were excluded as indistinguishable. In a later analysis, at a false discovery rate of 0.05, fewer than 20,000 TCR beta sequences matched HLA alleles. Most CMV-associated TCR beta chains appeared HLA-restricted in a later analysis.

Primers: 60 Vbeta forward and 13 Jbeta reverse. Measured with immunoSEQ multiplex PCR; TCRdb has only the in-frame clones, and not every one. The sample gives 180,000 or so clones, 79% of which show up once; about 2.5% is in the top ten. The sample was PBMCs. The V call is TRBV19, the J call TRBJ2-1, with TRBD1 as a possible D gene (6 bases). This receptor was taken from a woman aged 45-65 years in good health and CMV-seronegative. CDR3 protein: CASSIWTDNEQFF. CDR3 nucleotides: TGTGCCAGTAGTATATGGACAGACAATGAGCAGTTCTTC.